This T cell receptor beta chain came from a study of blood T cell repertoires in COVID-19. Turning to the study itself: Sites across the United States, Italy and Spain contributed samples from acute and convalescent COVID-19.

Original analysis: Estimates of nucleated cell counts were drawn from the amplification of reference gene primers. TCRdb's table, derived via immunoSEQ multiplex PCR, lists solely in-frame clones and lacks some. The V and J calls and the clone size are those of that table, but D and trimming were determined from the DNA. The sample contains fewer than 250,000 clones, 70% to 90% of which appear only once. Sequencing was carried out using peripheral blood. The sequence was obtained from a middle-aged man with acute or convalescent COVID-19.

This CDR3 reads CASSRQGGEQFF. The DNA for the CDR3 is TGTGCCAGCAGCCGACAGGGAGGTGAGCAGTTCTTC. The V call is TRBV7-2, the J call TRBJ2-1, with a tentative D call TRBD1 (7 bases). V was cut by 5 bases and J by 9 bases, with 11 bases left in between. The CDR3 loop spans 12 amino acids. The germline V gene encodes CDR1 SGHTA and CDR2 FQGNSA.